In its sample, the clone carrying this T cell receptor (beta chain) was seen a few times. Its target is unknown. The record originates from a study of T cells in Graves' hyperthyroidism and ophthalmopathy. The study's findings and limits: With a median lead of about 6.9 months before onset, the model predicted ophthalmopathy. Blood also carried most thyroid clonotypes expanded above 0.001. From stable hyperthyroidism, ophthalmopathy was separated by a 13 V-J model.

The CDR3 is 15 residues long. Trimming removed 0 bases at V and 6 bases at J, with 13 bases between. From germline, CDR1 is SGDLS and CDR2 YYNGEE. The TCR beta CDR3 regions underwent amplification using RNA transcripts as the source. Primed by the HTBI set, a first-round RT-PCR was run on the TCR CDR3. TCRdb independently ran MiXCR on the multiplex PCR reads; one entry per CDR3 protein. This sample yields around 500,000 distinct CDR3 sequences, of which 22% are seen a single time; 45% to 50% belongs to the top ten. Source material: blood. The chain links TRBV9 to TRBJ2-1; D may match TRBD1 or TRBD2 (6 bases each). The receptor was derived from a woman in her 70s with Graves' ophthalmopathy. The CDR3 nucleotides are TGTGCCAGCAGCGTAGGGGGGGCGAGGTCCAATGAGCAGTTCTTC. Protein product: CASSVGGARSNEQFF.